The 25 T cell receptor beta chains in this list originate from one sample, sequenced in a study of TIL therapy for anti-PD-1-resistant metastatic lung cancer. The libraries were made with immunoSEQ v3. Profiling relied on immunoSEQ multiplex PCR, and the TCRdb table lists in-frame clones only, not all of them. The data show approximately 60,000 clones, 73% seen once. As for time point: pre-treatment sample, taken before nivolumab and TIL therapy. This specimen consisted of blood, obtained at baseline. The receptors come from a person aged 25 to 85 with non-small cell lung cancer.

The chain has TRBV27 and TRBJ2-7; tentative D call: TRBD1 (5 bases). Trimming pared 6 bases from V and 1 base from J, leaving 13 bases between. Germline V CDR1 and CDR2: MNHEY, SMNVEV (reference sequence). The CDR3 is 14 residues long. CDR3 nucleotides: TGTGCCAGCAGCCCCCGACAGCGATCCTACGAGCAGTACTTC. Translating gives CASSPRQRSYEQYF.

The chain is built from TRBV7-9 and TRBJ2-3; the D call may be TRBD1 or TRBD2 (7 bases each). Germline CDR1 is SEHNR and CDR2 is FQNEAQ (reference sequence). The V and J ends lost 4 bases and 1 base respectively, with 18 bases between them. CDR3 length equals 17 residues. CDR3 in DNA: TGTGCCAGCAGCTCGCCGACAGGGAGGGTGGGCACAGATACGCAGTATTTT. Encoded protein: CASSSPTGRVGTDTQYF.

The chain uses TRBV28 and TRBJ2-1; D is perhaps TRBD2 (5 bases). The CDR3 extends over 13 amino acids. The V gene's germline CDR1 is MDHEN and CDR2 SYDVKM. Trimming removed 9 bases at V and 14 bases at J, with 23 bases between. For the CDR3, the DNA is TGTGCCAGGCCGGGCCACGATTCTCGTAGCGAGTTCTTC. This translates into CARPGHDSRSEFF. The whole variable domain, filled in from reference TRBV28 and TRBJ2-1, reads DVKVTQSSRYLVKRTGEKVFLECVQDMDHENMFWYRQDPGLGLRLIYFSYDVKMKEKGDIPEGYSVSREKKERFSLILESASTNQTSMYLCARPGHDSRSEFFGPGTRLTVL.

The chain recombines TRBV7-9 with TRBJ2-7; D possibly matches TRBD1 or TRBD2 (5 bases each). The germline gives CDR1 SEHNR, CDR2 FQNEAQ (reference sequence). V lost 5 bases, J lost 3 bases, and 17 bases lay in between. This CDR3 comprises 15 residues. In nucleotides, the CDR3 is TGTGCCAGCAGCAAGGTGGGACGGCTAAACTACGAGCAGTACTTC. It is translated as CASSKVGRLNYEQYF. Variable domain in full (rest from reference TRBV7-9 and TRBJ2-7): DTGVSQNPRHKITKRGQNVTFRCDPISEHNRLYWYRQTLGQGPEFLTYFQNEAQLEKSRLLSDRFSAERPKGSFSTLEIQRTEQGDSAMYLCASSKVGRLNYEQYFGPGTRLTVT.

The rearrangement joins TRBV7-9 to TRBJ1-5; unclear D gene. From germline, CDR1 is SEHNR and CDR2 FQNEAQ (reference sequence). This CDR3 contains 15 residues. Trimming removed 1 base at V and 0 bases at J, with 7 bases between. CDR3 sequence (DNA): TGTGCCAGCAGCTTAGGTCCGTCTAGCAATCAGCCCCAGCATTTT. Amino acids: CASSLGPSSNQPQHF.

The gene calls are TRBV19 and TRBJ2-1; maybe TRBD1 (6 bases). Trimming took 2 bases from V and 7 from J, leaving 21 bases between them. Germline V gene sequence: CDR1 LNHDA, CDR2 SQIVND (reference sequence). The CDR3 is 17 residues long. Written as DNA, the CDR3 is TGTGCCAGTAGTATACCCCGAGGGGGTGTGGTAAAGAATGAGCAGTTCTTC. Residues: CASSIPRGGVVKNEQFF. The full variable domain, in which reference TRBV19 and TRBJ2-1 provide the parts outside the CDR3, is DGGITQSPKYLFRKEGQNVTLSCEQNLNHDAMYWYRQDPGQGLRLIYYSQIVNDFQKGDIAEGYSVSREKKESFPLTVTSAQKNPTAFYLCASSIPRGGVVKNEQFFGPGTRLTVL.

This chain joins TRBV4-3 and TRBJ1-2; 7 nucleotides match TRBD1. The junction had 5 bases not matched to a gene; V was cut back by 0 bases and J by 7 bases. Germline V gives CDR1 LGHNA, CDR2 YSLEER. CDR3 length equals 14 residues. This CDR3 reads CASSQDDRVSGYTF. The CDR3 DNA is TGCGCCAGCAGCCAAGATGACAGGGTATCTGGCTACACCTTC.

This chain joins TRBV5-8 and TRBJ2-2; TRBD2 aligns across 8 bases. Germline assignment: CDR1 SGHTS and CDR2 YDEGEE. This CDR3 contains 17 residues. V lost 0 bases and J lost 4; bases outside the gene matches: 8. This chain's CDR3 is CASSLAGSSGSTGELFF. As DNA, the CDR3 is TGTGCCAGCAGCTTGGCTGGGTCTAGCGGGTCCACCGGGGAGCTGTTTTTT. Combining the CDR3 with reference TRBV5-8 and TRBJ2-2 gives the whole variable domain EAGVTQSPTHLIKTRGQQATLRCSPISGHTSVYWYQQALGLGLQFLLWYDEGEERNRGNFPPRFSGRQFPNYSSELNVNALELEDSALYLCASSLAGSSGSTGELFFGEGSRLTVL.

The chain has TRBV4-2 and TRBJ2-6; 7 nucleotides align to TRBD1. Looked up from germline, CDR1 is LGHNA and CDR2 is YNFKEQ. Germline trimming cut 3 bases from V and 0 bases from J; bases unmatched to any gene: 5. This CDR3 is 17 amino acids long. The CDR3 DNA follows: TGTGCCAGCAGCCACCCGACAGGGAGCTCTGGGGCCAACGTCCTGACTTTC. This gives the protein CASSHPTGSSGANVLTF.

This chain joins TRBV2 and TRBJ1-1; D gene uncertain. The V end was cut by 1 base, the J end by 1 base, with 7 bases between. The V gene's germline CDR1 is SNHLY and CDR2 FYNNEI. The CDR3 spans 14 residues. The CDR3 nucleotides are TGTGCCAGCAGTGAAGGTTCCTGGAACACTGAAGCTTTCTTT. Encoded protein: CASSEGSWNTEAFF.

The CDR3 DNA sequence: TGTGCCAGCATTCTAGGGCTCCTAGCGGGATACCACAATGAGCAGTTCTTC. Translating it yields CASILGLLAGYHNEQFF. The chain carries TRBV28 and TRBJ2-1; 9 nucleotides align to TRBD2. V lost 7 bases to trimming and J lost 5 bases; unmatched junction nucleotides: 15. The CDR3 has 17 residues. The germline CDR1 and CDR2 sequences are MDHEN and SYDVKM.

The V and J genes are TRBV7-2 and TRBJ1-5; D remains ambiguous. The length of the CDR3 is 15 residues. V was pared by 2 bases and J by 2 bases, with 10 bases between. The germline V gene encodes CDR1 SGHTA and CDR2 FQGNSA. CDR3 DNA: TGTGCCAGCAGCTTAACATCGGGAGGCAATCAGCCCCAGCATTTT. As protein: CASSLTSGGNQPQHF.

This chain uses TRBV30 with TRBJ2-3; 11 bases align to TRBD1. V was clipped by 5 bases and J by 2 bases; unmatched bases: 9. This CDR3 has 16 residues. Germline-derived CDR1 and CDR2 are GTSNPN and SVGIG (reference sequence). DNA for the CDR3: TGTGCCTGGGCTCCGGGACAGGGGGGACCCACAGATACGCAGTATTTT. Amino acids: CAWAPGQGGPTDTQYF.

CDR3 DNA sequence: TGTGCCAGCAGCCCAAGGGTGGGACAGGCCTATGGCTACACCTTC. Its translation: CASSPRVGQAYGYTF. The chain links TRBV7-2 to TRBJ1-2, with 8 positions matching TRBD1. Looked up from germline, CDR1 is SGHTA and CDR2 is FQGNSA. Losses at the gene ends were 5 bases for V and 4 bases for J; bases not matched to a gene: 9. The CDR3 contains 15 residues.

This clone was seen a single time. The CDR3 DNA follows: TGTGCCAGCAGCTTGACACAGCTGGTGGATACGCAGTATTTT. It specifies CASSLTQLVDTQYF. This chain joins TRBV5-4 and TRBJ2-3; D unclear. CDR1 SGHNT and CDR2 YYREEE come from the germline V gene (reference sequence). This CDR3 contains 14 residues. The germline V and J ends were trimmed by 1 base and 6 bases, with 12 bases remaining between them.

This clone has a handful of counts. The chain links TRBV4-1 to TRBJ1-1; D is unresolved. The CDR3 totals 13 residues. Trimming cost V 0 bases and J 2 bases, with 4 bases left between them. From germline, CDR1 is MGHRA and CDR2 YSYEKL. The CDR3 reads CASSQDENTEAFF. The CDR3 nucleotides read TGCGCCAGCAGCCAAGACGAAAACACTGAAGCTTTCTTT.

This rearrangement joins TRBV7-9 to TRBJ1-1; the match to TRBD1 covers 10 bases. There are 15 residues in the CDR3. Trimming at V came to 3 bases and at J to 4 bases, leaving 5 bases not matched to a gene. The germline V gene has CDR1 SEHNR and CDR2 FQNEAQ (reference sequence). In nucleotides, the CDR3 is TGTGCCAGCAGCTTGGGACAGGGGCCGAGCACTGAAGCTTTCTTT. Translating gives CASSLGQGPSTEAFF.

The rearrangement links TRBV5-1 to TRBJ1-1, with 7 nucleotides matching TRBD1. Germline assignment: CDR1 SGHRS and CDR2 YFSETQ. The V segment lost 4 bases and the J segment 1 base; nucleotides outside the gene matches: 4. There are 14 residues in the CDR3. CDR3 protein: CASSLRTGNTEAFF. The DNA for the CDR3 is TGCGCCAGCAGCCTCCGGACAGGGAACACTGAAGCTTTCTTT.

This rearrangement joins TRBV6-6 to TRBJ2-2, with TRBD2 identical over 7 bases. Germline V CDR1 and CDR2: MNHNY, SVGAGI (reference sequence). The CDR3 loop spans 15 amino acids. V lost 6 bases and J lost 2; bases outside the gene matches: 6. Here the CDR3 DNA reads TGTGCCAGCAGGGAGGGCGGGGGTAACACCGGGGAGCTGTTTTTT. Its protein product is CASREGGGNTGELFF.

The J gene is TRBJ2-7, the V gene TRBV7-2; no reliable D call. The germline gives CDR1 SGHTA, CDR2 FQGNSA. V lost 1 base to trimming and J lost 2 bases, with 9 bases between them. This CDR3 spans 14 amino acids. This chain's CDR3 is CASSLDGWTYEQYF. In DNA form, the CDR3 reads TGTGCCAGCAGCTTAGACGGGTGGACCTACGAGCAGTACTTC. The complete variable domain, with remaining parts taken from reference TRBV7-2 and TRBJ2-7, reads GAGVSQSPSNKVTEKGKDVELRCDPISGHTALYWYRQSLGQGLEFLIYFQGNSAPDKSGLPSDRFSAERTGGSVSTLTIQRTQQEDSAVYLCASSLDGWTYEQYFGPGTRLTVT.

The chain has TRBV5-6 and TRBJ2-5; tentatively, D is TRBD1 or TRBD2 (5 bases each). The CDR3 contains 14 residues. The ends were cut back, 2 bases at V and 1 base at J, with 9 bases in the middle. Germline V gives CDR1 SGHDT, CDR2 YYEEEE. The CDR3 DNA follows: TGTGCCAGCAGCTTCCGGGACCCCCAAGAGACCCAGTACTTC. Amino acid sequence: CASSFRDPQETQYF.

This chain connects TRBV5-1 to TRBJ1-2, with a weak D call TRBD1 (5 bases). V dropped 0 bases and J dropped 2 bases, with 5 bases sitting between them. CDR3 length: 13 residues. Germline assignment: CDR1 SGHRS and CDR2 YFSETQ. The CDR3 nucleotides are TGCGCCAGCAGCTTGGGGGGGAACTATGGCTACACCTTC. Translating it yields CASSLGGNYGYTF.

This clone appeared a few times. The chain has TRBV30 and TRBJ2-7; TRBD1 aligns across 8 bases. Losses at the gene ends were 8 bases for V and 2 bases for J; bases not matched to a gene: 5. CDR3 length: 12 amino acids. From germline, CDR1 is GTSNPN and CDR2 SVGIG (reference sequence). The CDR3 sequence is CAGAQGAYEQYF. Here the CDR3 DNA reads TGTGCCGGGGCACAGGGGGCCTACGAGCAGTACTTC.

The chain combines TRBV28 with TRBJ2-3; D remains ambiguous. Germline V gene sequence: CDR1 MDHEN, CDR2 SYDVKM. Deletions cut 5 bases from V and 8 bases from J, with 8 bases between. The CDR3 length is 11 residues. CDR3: CASSRQSTQYF. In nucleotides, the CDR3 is TGTGCCAGCAGTCGCCAAAGTACGCAGTATTTT.

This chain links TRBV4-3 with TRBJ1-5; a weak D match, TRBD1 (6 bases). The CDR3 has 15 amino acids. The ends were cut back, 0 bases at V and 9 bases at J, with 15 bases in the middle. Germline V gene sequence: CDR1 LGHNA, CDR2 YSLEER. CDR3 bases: TGCGCCAGCAGCCAAGATCCACAGGGCCCACGGCCCCAGCATTTT. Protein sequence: CASSQDPQGPRPQHF.